This TCR beta chain was found in a study of cytomegalovirus exposure and HLA in healthy donors. Study observations and caveats: Exclusion applied to some V segments, including TRBV6-2 and TRBV6-3, as they were indistinguishable. When analyzed later, a missense DCLRE1C variant was found to be linked to TCR beta V- and J-gene trimming. Some TCR beta chains (164 of them) were listed as cytomegalovirus-associated.

The CDR3 runs to 16 residues. The germline gives CDR1 SGHRS, CDR2 YFSETQ. With V trimmed by 3 bases and J by 0 bases, 8 bases remained unmatched. Primers: 60 Vbeta forward and 13 Jbeta reverse. Data came from immunoSEQ multiplex PCR; TCRdb stores just in-frame clones and leaves some out. The sample includes 95,000 to 150,000 clones, 60% to 85% of them seen just once. This clone was recorded once. The target antigen is unknown. This chain uses TRBV5-1 with TRBJ2-7; 8 nucleotides agree with TRBD2. The sequencing input was PBMCs. The clonotype comes from a woman between 40 and 55 years old in good health and CMV-seropositive. CDR3 bases: TGCGCCAGCAGCTGGACGGGCGGGGGGTCCTCCTACGAGCAGTACTTC. As protein: CASSWTGGGSSYEQYF. Filled out from reference TRBV5-1 and TRBJ2-7, the complete variable domain reads KAGVTQTPRYLIKTRGQQVTLSCSPISGHRSVSWYQQTPGQGLQFLFEYFSETQRNKGNFPGRFSGRQFSNSRSEMNVSTLELGDSALYLCASSWTGGGSSYEQYFGPGTRLTVT.